Listed below are T cell receptor beta chains from one sample, sequenced in a study of blood T cell repertoires in COVID-19. Clones were read by immunoSEQ multiplex PCR, and TCRdb kept only the in-frame ones, dropping some. The data show about 200,000 clones, 84% seen once. Material for sequencing was peripheral blood. The receptors shown here come from a human donor in a cohort sampled during active COVID-19. CDR3s include the opening cysteine and the closing phenylalanine or tryptophan. Rows may omit the clone size; those that give it use once, few, many or a size class.

clone size,V gene,J gene,CDR3 protein
-,TRBV5-1,TRBJ2-1,CASTKQGGFSYNEQFF
few,TRBV6-6,TRBJ2-7,CASSYVQTGEQYF
-,TRBV4-1,TRBJ2-5,CASSQTLGVPGGETQYF
-,TRBV7-2,TRBJ2-7,CASSIGTGEYEQYF
-,TRBV15,TRBJ2-1,CATSRDRLAGNEQFF
-,TRBV10-3,TRBJ2-2,CANQVHNTGELFF
-,TRBV11-2,TRBJ2-3,CASSQAASLPSTDTQYF
-,TRBV11-2,TRBJ2-3,CASSRLEGTDTQYF
-,TRBV5-1,TRBJ1-2,CASSLAGSGTYGYTF
-,TRBV30,TRBJ1-4,CAWSVGGGEKLFF
-,TRBV18,TRBJ2-7,CASSLMSATYEQYF
-,TRBV30,TRBJ2-1,CAWRGLAGSINEQFF
-,TRBV3-1/TRBV3-2,TRBJ1-6,CASSLQGNSPLHF
few,TRBV7-2,TRBJ2-7,CASSLGQLTYEQYF
-,TRBV28,TRBJ2-7,CASSPSSAPSSYEQYF
-,TRBV28,TRBJ2-7,CASSLGTGYEQYF
-,TRBV7-2,TRBJ1-3,CASSLVGLRERSGNTIYF